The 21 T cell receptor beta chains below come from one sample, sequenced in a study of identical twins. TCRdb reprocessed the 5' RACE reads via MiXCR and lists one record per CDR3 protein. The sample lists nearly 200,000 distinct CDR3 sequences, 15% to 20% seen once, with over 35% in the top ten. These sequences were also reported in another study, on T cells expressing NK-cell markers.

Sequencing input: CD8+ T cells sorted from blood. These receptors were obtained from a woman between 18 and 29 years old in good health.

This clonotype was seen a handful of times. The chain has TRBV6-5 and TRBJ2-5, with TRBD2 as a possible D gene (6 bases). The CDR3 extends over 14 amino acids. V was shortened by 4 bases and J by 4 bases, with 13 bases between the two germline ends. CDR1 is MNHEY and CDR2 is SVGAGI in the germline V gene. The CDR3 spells CASSLGPGVETQYF. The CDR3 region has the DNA TGTGCCAGCAGTTTAGGGCCGGGGGTAGAGACCCAGTACTTC.

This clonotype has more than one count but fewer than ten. CDR3 loop: CASSLIREWEETQYF. As DNA, the CDR3 is TGTGCCAGCAGTCTCATCAGGGAGTGGGAAGAGACCCAGTACTTC. The chain links TRBV12-3 or TRBV12-4 to TRBJ2-5, with D possibly being TRBD1 or TRBD2 (5 bases each). Deletions cut 5 bases from V and 3 bases from J, with 16 bases between. The CDR3 loop spans 15 amino acids.

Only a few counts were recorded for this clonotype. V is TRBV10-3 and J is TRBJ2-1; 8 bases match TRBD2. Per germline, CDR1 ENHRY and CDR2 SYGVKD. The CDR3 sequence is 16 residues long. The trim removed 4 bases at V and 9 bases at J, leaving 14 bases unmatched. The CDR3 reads CAISAGAGEEEREQFF. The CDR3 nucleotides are TGTGCCATCAGTGCTGGAGCGGGAGAGGAGGAACGTGAGCAGTTCTTC.

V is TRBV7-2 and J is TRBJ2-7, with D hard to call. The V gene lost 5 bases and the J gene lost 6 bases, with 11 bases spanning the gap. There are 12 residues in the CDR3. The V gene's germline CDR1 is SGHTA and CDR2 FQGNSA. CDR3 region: CASSPRISEQYF. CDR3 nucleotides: TGTGCCAGCAGCCCCCGGATCTCCGAGCAGTACTTC.

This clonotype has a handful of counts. CDR3 sequence reads: CSARELGSGLNEQFF. In nucleotides, the CDR3 is TGCAGTGCTAGAGAGTTAGGAAGCGGGCTCAATGAGCAGTTCTTC. This sequence joins TRBV20-1 and TRBJ2-1; the D gene is possibly TRBD2 (6 bases). Per the germline V gene, CDR1 is DFQATT and CDR2 is SNEGSKA (reference sequence). The V gene lost 0 bases and the J gene lost 6 bases, with 15 bases spanning the gap. The CDR3 spans 15 residues.

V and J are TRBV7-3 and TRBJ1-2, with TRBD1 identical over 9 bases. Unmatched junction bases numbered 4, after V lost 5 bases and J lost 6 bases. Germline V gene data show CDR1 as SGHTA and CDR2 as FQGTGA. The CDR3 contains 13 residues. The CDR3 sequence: CASSPDRGDGYTF. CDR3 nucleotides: TGTGCCAGCAGCCCTGACAGGGGGGATGGCTACACCTTC.

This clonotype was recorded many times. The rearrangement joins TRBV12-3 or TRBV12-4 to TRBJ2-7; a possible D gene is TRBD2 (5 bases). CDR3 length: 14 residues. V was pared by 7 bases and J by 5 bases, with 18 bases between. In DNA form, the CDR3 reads TGTGCCAGCACTAAGCGGTTCGGGGTAGACGAGCAGTACTTC. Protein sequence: CASTKRFGVDEQYF.

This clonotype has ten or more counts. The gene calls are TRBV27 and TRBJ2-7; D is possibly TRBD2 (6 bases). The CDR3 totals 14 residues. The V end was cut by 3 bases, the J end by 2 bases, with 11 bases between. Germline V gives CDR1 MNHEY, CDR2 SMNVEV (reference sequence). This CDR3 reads CASSFGGRTYEQYF. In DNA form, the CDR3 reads TGTGCCAGCAGTTTTGGGGGGAGGACCTACGAGCAGTACTTC.

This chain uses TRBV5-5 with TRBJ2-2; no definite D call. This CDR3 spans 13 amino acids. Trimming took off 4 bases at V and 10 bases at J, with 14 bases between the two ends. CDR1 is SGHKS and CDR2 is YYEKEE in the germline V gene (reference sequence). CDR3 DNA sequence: TGTGCCAGCAGCCCCTCGTCCGCTGAGGAGCTGTTTTTT. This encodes CASSPSSAEELFF.

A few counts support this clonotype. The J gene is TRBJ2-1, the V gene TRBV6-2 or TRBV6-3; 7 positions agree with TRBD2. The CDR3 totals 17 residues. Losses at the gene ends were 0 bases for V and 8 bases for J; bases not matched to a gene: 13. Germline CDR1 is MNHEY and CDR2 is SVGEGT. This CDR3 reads CASSYSRSGGGLYEQFF. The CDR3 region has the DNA TGTGCCAGCAGTTACTCGAGGAGTGGGGGGGGTCTCTATGAGCAGTTCTTC.

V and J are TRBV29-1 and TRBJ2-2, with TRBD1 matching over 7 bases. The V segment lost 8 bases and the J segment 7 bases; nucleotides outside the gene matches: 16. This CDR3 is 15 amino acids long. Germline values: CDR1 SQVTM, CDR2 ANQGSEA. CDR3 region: CSTTGETGKIGELFF. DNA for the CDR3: TGCAGCACCACAGGCGAGACAGGGAAAATCGGGGAGCTGTTTTTT.

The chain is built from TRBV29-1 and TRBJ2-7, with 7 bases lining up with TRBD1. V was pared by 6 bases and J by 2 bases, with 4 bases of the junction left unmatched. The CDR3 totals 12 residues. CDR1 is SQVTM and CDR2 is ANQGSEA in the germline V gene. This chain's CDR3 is CSVLQGPYEQYF. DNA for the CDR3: TGCAGCGTCTTACAGGGGCCCTACGAGCAGTACTTC.

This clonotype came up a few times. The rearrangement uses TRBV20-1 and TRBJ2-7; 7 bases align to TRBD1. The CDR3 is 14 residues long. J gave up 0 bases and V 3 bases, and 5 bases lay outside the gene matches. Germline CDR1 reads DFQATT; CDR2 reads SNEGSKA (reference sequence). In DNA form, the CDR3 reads TGCAGTGCTAGCGGACAGGACCTCTCCTACGAGCAGTACTTC. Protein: CSASGQDLSYEQYF.

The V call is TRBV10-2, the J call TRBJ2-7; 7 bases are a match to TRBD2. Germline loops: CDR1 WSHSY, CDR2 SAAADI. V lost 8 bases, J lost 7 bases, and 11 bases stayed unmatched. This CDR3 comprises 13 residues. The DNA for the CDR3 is TGCGCCAGCGGGAGGGACTCTCTCGGAGAGCAGTACTTC. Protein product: CASGRDSLGEQYF.

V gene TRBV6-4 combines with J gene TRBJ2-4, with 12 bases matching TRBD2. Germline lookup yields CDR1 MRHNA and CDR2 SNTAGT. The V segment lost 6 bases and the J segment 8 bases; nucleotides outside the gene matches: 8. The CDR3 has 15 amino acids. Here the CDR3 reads CASRLLAGGQDIQYF. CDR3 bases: TGTGCCAGCAGACTCCTAGCGGGGGGGCAAGACATTCAGTACTTC.

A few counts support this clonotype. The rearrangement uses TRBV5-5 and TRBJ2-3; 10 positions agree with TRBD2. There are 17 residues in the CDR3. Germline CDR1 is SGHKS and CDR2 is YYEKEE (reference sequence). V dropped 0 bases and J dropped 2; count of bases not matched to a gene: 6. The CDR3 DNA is TGTGCCAGCAGCTTGGCCTACAGCGGGGGGGCCACAGATACGCAGTATTTT. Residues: CASSLAYSGGATDTQYF.

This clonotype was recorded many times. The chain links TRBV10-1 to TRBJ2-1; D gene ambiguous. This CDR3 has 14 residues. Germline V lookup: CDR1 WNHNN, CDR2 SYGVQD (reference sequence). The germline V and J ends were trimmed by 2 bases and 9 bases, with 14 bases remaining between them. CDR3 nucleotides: TGCGCCAGCAGTGAGATGATAGGACCTTCTGAGCAGTTCTTC. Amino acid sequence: CASSEMIGPSEQFF.

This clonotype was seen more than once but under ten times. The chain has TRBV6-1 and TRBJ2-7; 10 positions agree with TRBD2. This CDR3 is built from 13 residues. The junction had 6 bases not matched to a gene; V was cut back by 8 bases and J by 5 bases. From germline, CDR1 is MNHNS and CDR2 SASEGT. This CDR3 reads CASGVLAGDEQYF. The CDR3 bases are TGTGCCAGCGGAGTGCTAGCGGGAGACGAGCAGTACTTC.

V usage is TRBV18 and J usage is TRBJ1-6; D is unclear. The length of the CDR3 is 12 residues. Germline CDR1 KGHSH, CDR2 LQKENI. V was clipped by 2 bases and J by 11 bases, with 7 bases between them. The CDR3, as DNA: TGTGCCAGCTCACCAATAAGTACACCCCTCCACTTT. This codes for CASSPISTPLHF.

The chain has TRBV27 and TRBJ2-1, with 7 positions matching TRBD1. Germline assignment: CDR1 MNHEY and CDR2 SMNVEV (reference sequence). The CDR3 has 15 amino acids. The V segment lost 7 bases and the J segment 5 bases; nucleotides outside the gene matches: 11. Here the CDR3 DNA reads TGTGCCAGCAAGGGAACAGGGGCAAAGGACAATGAGCAGTTCTTC. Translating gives CASKGTGAKDNEQFF.

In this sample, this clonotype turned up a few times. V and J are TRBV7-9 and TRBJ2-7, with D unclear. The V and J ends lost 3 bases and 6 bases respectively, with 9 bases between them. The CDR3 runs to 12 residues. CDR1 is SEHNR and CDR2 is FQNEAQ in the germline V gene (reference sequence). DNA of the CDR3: TGTGCCAGCAGCTTTAAACCGTCCGAGCAGTACTTC. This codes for CASSFKPSEQYF.